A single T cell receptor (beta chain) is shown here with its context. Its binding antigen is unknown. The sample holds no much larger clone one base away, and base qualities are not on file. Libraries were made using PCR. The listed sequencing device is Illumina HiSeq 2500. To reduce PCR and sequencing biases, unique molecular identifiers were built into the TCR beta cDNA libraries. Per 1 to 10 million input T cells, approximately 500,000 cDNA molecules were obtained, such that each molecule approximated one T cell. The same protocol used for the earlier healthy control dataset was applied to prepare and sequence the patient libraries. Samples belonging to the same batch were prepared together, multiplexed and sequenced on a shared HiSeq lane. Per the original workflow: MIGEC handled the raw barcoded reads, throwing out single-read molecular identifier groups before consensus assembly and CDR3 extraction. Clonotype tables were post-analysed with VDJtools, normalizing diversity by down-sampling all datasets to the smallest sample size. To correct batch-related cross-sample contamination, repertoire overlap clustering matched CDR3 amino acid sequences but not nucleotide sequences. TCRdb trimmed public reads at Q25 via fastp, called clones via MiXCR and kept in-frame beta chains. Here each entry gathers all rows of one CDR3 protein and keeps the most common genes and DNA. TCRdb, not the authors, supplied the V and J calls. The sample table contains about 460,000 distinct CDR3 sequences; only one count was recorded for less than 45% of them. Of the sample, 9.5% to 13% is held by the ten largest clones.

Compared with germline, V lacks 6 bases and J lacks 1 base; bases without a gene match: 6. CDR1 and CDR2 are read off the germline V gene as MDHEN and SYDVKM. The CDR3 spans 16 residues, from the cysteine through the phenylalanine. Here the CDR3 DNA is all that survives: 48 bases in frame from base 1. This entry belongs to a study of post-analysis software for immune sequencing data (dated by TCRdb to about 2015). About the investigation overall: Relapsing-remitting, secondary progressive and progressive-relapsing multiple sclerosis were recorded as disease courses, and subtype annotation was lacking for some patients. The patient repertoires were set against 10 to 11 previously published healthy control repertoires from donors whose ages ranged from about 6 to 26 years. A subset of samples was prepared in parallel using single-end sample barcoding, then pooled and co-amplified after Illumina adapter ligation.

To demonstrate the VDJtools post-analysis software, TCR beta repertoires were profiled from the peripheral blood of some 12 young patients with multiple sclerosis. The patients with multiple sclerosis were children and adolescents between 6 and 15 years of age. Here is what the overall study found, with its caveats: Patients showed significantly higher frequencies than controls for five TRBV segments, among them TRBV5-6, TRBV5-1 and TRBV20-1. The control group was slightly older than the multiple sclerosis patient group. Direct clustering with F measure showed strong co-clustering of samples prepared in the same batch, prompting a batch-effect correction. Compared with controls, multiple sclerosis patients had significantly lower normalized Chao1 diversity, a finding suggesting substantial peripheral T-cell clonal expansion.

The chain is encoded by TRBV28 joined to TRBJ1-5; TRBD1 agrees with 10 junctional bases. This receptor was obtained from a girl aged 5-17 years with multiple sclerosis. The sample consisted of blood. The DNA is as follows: TGTGCCAGCAGATACTCGGGACAGGGGAGCAATCAGCCCCAGCATTTT. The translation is CASRYSGQGSNQPQHF. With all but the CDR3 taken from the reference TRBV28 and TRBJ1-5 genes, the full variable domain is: DVKVTQSSRYLVKRTGEKVFLECVQDMDHENMFWYRQDPGLGLRLIYFSYDVKMKEKGDIPEGYSVSREKKERFSLILESASTNQTSMYLCASRYSGQGSNQPQHFGDGTRLSIL.